This TCR beta chain is from a study of memory CD4+ T cells and cytomegalovirus serostatus. The wider study: This sample comes from healthy Belgian adults, 9 CMV seropositive, approximately 24 seronegative. General observations from the study: Repertoires predicted CMV serostatus with median bootstrapped AUC of 0.95.

Repertoires were generated with immunoSEQ multiplex PCR, while TCRdb's copy carries only in-frame clones and drops some. Here the sample spans tens of thousands of clones, around four fifths being singletons. V gave up 2 bases and J gave up 1 base, with 15 bases separating them. CDR3 length: 17 residues. Per germline, CDR1 GTSNPN and CDR2 SVGIG (reference sequence). Single viable CD3+CD4+CD8-CD45RO+ cells were sorted as the memory CD4+ T cells. Concerning this clone itself: Its antigen remains unknown.

The source is an adult in good health and CMV-seronegative. This rearrangement joins TRBV30 to TRBJ2-6, with D possibly being TRBD1 or TRBD2 (5 bases each). What was sequenced was memory CD4+ T cells from blood. The CDR3 DNA follows: TGTGCCTGGAGTACGGGACCCCTGGGGTCTGGGGCCAACGTCCTGACTTTC. Translated: CAWSTGPLGSGANVLTF.